The present entry profiles one T cell receptor (beta chain) with its context. This clonotype was detected ten times or more. This receptor's antigen is unknown. Qualities for individual bases were not recorded, and no much larger clone is one base off. This entry comes from a study of T cells in Graves' hyperthyroidism and ophthalmopathy (dated by TCRdb to about 2019). General notes on the study: Peripheral blood was collected at initial diagnosis, before any treatment. An independent validation cohort of around 19 hyperthyroidism patients and over 15 patients who later progressed to ophthalmopathy tested prospective prediction of ophthalmopathy. To identify TCR V-J signatures that set the groups apart, the researchers used a discovery cohort of 95 to 100 patients, made up of 43 with Graves' ophthalmopathy and 55 to 65 with stable Graves' hyperthyroidism. According to the paper, TCR Vbeta CDR3 sequencing was carried out on some 140 peripheral blood samples, which came from 40 to 45 ophthalmopathy, 75 or so hyperthyroidism and about 17 progressor patients. The study also compared thyroid tissue and blood T-cell repertoires from roughly six Graves' hyperthyroidism patients. After sampling, hyperthyroidism patients received methimazole starting at 30 mg daily, and ophthalmopathy patients received high-dose intravenous methylprednisolone. The approximately 100 discovery patients were divided at random into training and test sets in a 7:3 ratio.

CDR3 length: 14 amino acids, cysteine to phenylalanine. Left in the record is the CDR3 DNA by itself, 42 bases read in frame from the first base. Between the V and J ends, shortened by 0 bases and 2 bases respectively, the junction contains 10 bases. The germline V gene (reference sequence) sets CDR1 to DFQATT and CDR2 to SNEGSKA. What the study reported, not specific to this receptor: A 13 V-J signature model separated ophthalmopathy from stable hyperthyroidism, with approximately 87% sensitivity and 81.08% specificity in cross-validation and 80%/75% in testing. During validation, the model predicted progression to ophthalmopathy a median of about 5.9 months ahead of onset, with almost 71% sensitivity and roughly 75% specificity. Most expanded thyroid clonotypes (frequency above 0.001) were also detected in blood, a finding suggesting that blood repertoires may reflect thyroid immune responses. Sample size was not statistically predetermined, and investigators were not blinded to group allocation.

Amplification of TCR beta CDR3 regions was carried out from RNA transcripts. The TCR CDR3 was subjected to a first round of RT-PCR using the HTBI primer set and the Qiagen OneStep RT-PCR kit. Libraries were constructed in a second round of multiplex PCR, after which size selection and purification were performed. Paired-end sequencing of the libraries was performed with 100 bp reads on an Illumina HiSeq2000. As for the original processing: SOAPnuke was used to process the raw data, with reads discarded if the reads contained adapters or uncalled bases, had a mean Phred below 15, or lacked an exact constant-primer or identifier match. High-quality paired reads were merged with COPE v1.2.5, and unique nucleotide sequences were defined as clonotypes. Clonotypes were aligned to IMGT TRBV, TRBD and TRBJ reference segments using MiTCR v1.1. The analysis was restricted to V-J combinations with a frequency above 0.0001, which together covered just over 99% of the repertoires. A TCS score was defined as the ratio of F50 (clonal expansion) to E x V (chaos), with BLOSUM62-based TCRdist applied between CDR3 peptides within each V-J. Welch's t-statistics and random forest reduced fewer than 550 V-J features to 13, which were used in a naive Bayes classifier (R e1071). TCRdb itself trimmed the public reads at Q25 with fastp, ran MiXCR and retained productive beta chains. CDR3 protein sequences are deduplicated, and each keeps its most common genes and DNA. The V and J calls and clone size are TCRdb's, not the authors'. In all, the sample holds roughly 640,000 distinct CDR3 sequences, and about a sixth of those were seen once. The ten largest clones add up to more than 3% of the sample.

Ophthalmopathy patients had moderately to severely active disease, with a Clinical Activity Score of 3 or more, a NOSPECS grade of 4 or more, and a disease duration of less than 3 months. Any patient with an uncontrolled infection, another autoimmune disease, pregnancy or lactation was excluded. Diagnoses were established on the basis of clinical symptoms, serum thyroxine and TRAb, thyroid ultrasound, and orbital computed tomography. Ficoll-Paque density gradient centrifugation was used to isolate PBMCs from about 10 ml of fresh peripheral blood. Total RNA was extracted using Trizol reagent, and RNA quality was assessed on an Agilent 2100 Bioanalyzer.

Source material: blood. The chain is assembled from TRBV20-1 and TRBJ2-5; the D element might be TRBD1 or TRBD2, as each aligns at 6 bases. The clonotype was recovered from a woman aged 40-49 years with Graves' ophthalmopathy. The CDR3 loop reads CSAREGGTQETQYF. The nucleotide sequence is TGCAGTGCTAGAGAGGGCGGGACACAAGAGACCCAGTACTTC.